A selection of T cell receptor beta chains follows, all from one sample in a study of cytomegalovirus exposure and HLA in healthy donors. The method was immunoSEQ multiplex PCR; TCRdb's version includes in-frame clones alone and lacks a portion of them. This sample yields approximately 120,000 clones, of which about 10% are seen a single time; 3.5% to 5% belongs to the top ten. Sequences were obtained from PBMCs. The receptors come from a woman aged 18-29 years in good health and CMV-seropositive. The conserved cysteine and the conserved F or W are not part of the CDR3 here. Size is stated for part of the rows, as once, few or many counts, or as a class when the clone is expanded.

TRBV6-6	TRBJ1-5	-	ASMEEGYQPQH
TRBV29-1	TRBJ2-7	-	SVPLTGGGKDEQY
TRBV2	TRBJ2-1	-	ASSEIEGGRLEQF
TRBV6-1	TRBJ2-7	-	ASTGDRVLYEQY
TRBV7-6	TRBJ2-2	-	ASSFQGGGTGELF
TRBV27	TRBJ1-5	-	ASSLRLRQPQH
TRBV7-9	TRBJ2-1	-	ASSLVTPGDEQF
TRBV4-1	TRBJ2-1	-	ASSQDGGFSGSSYNEQF
TRBV2	TRBJ2-3	few	ASNLLAAWSTDTQY
TRBV29-1	TRBJ1-1	-	SVCRPEFLDPKAF
TRBV19	TRBJ1-1	few	ASSALTGGGLAF
TRBV15	TRBJ1-1	few	ATSSPGQREAF
TRBV20-1	TRBJ2-1	few	SAQIYNEQF
TRBV6-1	TRBJ2-5	-	ASRTRLEETQY
TRBV18	TRBJ1-1	-	ASSPPYALGALGFTEAF
TRBV5-1	TRBJ2-5	-	ASSLEQGYRATQY
TRBV30	TRBJ1-5	few	AWSQGYQPQH
TRBV2	TRBJ2-1	few	ASSVNRGRYEQF
TRBV19	TRBJ1-1	-	ASSKQTALSTEAF
TRBV5-6	TRBJ1-6	few	ASSKGQHNSPLH
TRBV19	TRBJ2-7	few	ATKIAGGTEQY